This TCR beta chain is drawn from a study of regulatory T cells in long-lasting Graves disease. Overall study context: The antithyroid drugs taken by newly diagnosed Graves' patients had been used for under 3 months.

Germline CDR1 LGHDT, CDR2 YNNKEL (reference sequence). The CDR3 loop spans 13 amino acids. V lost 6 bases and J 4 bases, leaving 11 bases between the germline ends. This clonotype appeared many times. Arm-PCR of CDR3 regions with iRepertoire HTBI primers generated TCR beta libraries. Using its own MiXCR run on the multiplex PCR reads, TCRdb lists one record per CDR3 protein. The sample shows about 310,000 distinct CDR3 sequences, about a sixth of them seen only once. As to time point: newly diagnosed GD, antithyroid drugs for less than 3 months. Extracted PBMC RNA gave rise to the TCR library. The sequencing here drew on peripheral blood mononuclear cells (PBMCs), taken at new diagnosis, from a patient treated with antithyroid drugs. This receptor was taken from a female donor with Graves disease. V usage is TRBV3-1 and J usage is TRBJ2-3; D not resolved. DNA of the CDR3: TGTGCCAGCAGTCTCAGAACATCAGATACGCAGTATTTT. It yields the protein CASSLRTSDTQYF.